This T cell receptor beta chain was obtained from a study of identifying expanded T cells in peripheral blood. The trim removed 7 bases at V and 3 bases at J, leaving 6 bases unmatched. CDR1 is MGHDK and CDR2 is SYGVNS in the germline V gene. The CDR3 has 13 residues. The table came from immunoSEQ multiplex PCR; TCRdb's copy has only in-frame clones and leaves some out. Of about 98,000 clones listed, around 89% were seen once; the top ten hold 11% to 15%. The specimen was blood. V usage is TRBV25-1 and J usage is TRBJ2-7; 7 bases are shared with TRBD1. The receptor comes from a person aged 18-70 years in good health. The CDR3 protein is CASTDRASYEQYF. The CDR3 DNA reads as TGTGCCAGCACAGACAGGGCCAGCTACGAGCAGTACTTC.